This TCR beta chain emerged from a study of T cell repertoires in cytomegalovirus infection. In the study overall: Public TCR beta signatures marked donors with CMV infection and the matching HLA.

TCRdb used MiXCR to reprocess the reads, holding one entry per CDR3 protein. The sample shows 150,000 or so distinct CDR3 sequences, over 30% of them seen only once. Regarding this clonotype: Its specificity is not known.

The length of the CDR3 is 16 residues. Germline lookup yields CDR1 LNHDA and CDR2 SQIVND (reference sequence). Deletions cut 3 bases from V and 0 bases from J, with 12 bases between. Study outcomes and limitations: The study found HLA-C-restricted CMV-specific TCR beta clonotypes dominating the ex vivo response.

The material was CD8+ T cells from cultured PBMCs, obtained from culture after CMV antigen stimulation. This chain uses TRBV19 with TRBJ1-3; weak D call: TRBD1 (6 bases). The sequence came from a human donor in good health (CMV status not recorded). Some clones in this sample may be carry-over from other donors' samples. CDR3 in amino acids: CASSIRGGLSGNTIYF. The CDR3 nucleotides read TGTGCCAGTAGTATCAGAGGGGGTCTCTCTGGAAACACCATATATTTT.